The rows below give T cell receptor beta chains drawn from one sample of a study of identical twins. TCRdb re-called the 5' RACE reads with MiXCR, one entry per CDR3 protein. The sample contains roughly 540,000 distinct CDR3 sequences, around 20% of which appear only once. Another study also made use of these data, one on T cells expressing NK-cell markers.

Sequenced material: CD4+ T cells sorted from blood. The receptors stem from a young woman in good health. The CDR3 runs from the conserved cysteine through the conserved F or W. A D gene is named only where the DNA matches it firmly. Expanded clones get a size class; other rows say once, few or many, or leave the size out.

TRBJ2-3	TRBV5-1	TRBD1	.	TGCGCCAGCAGCTTTGGACAGGGGTCAGATACGCAGTATTTT	CASSFGQGSDTQYF
TRBJ1-5	TRBV7-2	TRBD1	few	TGTGCCAGCAGCTTAACGGCCGACAGGGTTGGGGCCCAGCATTTT	CASSLTADRVGAQHF
TRBJ1-3	TRBV7-9	.	.	TGTGCCAGCAGCCCCTCGATGGGAGTTGGAAACACCATATATTTT	CASSPSMGVGNTIYF
TRBJ2-5	TRBV21-1	.	few	TGTGCCAGCAGCATCCATCCAAGACAGTCAGAGACCCAGTACTTC	CASSIHPRQSETQYF
TRBJ2-1	TRBV12-3/TRBV12-4	.	.	TGTGCCAGCAGTTTTAGAGTGGGGAATGAGCAGTTCTTC	CASSFRVGNEQFF
TRBJ2-3	TRBV20-1	.	many	TGCAGTGTCCTCGGGACCAGCACAGATACGCAGTATTTT	CSVLGTSTDTQYF
TRBJ2-1	TRBV29-1	.	many	TGCAGCGTTGTCTCAGGGGGGAATGAGCAGTTCTTC	CSVVSGGNEQFF
TRBJ2-3	TRBV7-9	.	.	TGTGCCAGCAGCTCCCGGGTGGCGGGGGCCACAGATACGCAGTATTTT	CASSSRVAGATDTQYF
TRBJ2-5	TRBV27	.	few	TGTGCCAGCAGCCGTAGCTGGGGCGGAGAGACCCAGTACTTC	CASSRSWGGETQYF
TRBJ1-1	TRBV15	.	few	TGTGCCACCAGCAGAGATTGGGGGGTGAACACTGAAGCTTTCTTT	CATSRDWGVNTEAFF
TRBJ2-3	TRBV20-1	TRBD2	few	TGCAGTGCCCCTAGAGCGGGGGGCACAGATACGCAGTATTTT	CSAPRAGGTDTQYF
TRBJ2-3	TRBV4-3	.	.	TGCGCCAGCAGCCAACCCTCCGTGAGGATTAAAGAGAGCACAGATACGCAGTATTTT	CASSQPSVRIKESTDTQYF
TRBJ1-1	TRBV5-1	TRBD1	.	TGCGCCAGCAGTGTCGGGACAGAGAACACTGAAGCTTTCTTT	CASSVGTENTEAFF
TRBJ1-1	TRBV5-1	.	.	TGCGCCAGCAGCTTTCATCCAGGTGGATTGTCGAACACTGAAGCTTTCTTT	CASSFHPGGLSNTEAFF
TRBJ2-6	TRBV6-1	TRBD2	.	TGTGCCAGCAGTCCCGGAACTAGCGGGGGAATCTCTGGGGCCAACGTCCTGACTTTC	CASSPGTSGGISGANVLTF
TRBJ2-1	TRBV20-1	.	many	TGCAGTGCTAGAATAACAACGGATGAGCAGTTCTTC	CSARITTDEQFF
TRBJ1-2	TRBV10-3	.	.	TGTGCCATCAGTGGAATCGGGGGTGGCTACACCTTC	CAISGIGGGYTF
TRBJ1-2	TRBV6-2/TRBV6-3	.	few	TGTGCCAGCAGTACCGCGGACAGTCGGAAAACCTTC	CASSTADSRKTF
TRBJ2-7	TRBV12-3/TRBV12-4	TRBD2	few	TGTGCCAGCAGCTATACTAGCGGGGACCTCGAGCAGTACTTC	CASSYTSGDLEQYF
TRBJ2-1	TRBV7-2	.	few	TGTGCCAGCAGATACAGTCGGGGCTCCTACAATGAGCAGTTCTTC	CASRYSRGSYNEQFF
TRBJ2-7	TRBV9	TRBD2	.	TGTGCCAGCAGCGTAGCGGACCGGACTAGCGGGGCTCGAGAGGAGCAGTACTTC	CASSVADRTSGAREEQYF
TRBJ1-1	TRBV12-3/TRBV12-4	.	.	TGTGCCAGCACCCCGGGCCGGAACACTGAAGCTTTCTTT	CASTPGRNTEAFF
TRBJ2-1	TRBV5-1	.	few	TGCGCCAGCAGCTTGGATCCAGGGATCAATGAGCAGTTCTTC	CASSLDPGINEQFF
TRBJ2-3	TRBV6-1	TRBD2	.	TGTGCCAGTGCTAGCGGATCTAGCACAGATACGCAGTATTTT	CASASGSSTDTQYF
TRBJ1-6	TRBV20-1	TRBD1	.	TGCAGTGCTTCACGACAGGGAAATTCACCCCTCCACTTT	CSASRQGNSPLHF
TRBJ2-5	TRBV11-2	TRBD2	.	TGTGCCAGCAGCTTCAAGGGAAGGGTGGGAGGGCACGAGACCCAGTACTTC	CASSFKGRVGGHETQYF
TRBJ2-7	TRBV9	TRBD2	.	TGTGCCAGCAGCGGAATAAGCGGGAACTACTACGAGCAGTACTTC	CASSGISGNYYEQYF
TRBJ2-6	TRBV6-2/TRBV6-3	.	.	TGTGCCAGCACGGAGCCCTCTGGGGCCAACGTCCTGACTTTC	CASTEPSGANVLTF
TRBJ1-1	TRBV10-3	.	few	TGTGCCATCAGTGAAGTAGACAGAAGTGGCACTGAAGCTTTCTTT	CAISEVDRSGTEAFF
TRBJ2-4	TRBV10-3	TRBD2	few	TGTGCCATCAGCCCTACTCTAGCGGGAGAAAACATTCAGTACTTC	CAISPTLAGENIQYF
TRBJ1-6	TRBV3-1	.	.	TGTGCCAGCAGCCAAGATCAGCCGGGGTTAGGTTCACCCCTCCACTTT	CASSQDQPGLGSPLHF
TRBJ2-1	TRBV7-2	TRBD2	many	TGTGCCAGCAGCTTAGTCTCGGCTAGCGGGAACAATGAGCAGTTCTTC	CASSLVSASGNNEQFF
TRBJ2-3	TRBV29-1	TRBD2	.	TGCAGCGTAAATAGCGGGATTCCAGATACGCAGTATTTT	CSVNSGIPDTQYF
TRBJ2-1	TRBV27	.	.	TGTGCCAGCAGAGTCTACAATGAGCAGTTCTTC	CASRVYNEQFF
TRBJ1-1	TRBV10-3	.	.	TGTGCCATCAGTGGCTCAGGGGCCCCTGAAGCTTTCTTT	CAISGSGAPEAFF
TRBJ2-1	TRBV10-1	TRBD2	many	TGCGCCAGCGAAGTATTGGTTGCGGGAGTACGCAATGAGCAGTTCTTC	CASEVLVAGVRNEQFF
TRBJ2-1	TRBV5-1	.	.	TGCGCCAGCAGCTTGGTAAGCCAGAGCTCCTACAATGAGCAGTTCTTC	CASSLVSQSSYNEQFF
TRBJ1-1	TRBV7-8	.	.	TGTGCCAGCAGCTTATACGGGAAGGAAGCTTTCTTT	CASSLYGKEAFF
TRBJ1-3	TRBV9	.	few	TGTGCCAGCAGCGTAGGTGCGCAGAGCTCTGGAAACACCATATATTTT	CASSVGAQSSGNTIYF
TRBJ1-1	TRBV12-3/TRBV12-4	.	.	TGTGCCAGCAGTCATACTGGGGGAGCTTTCTTT	CASSHTGGAFF
TRBJ2-1	TRBV20-1	TRBD2	few	TGCAGTGCTAGAGATCGTCGAGCGGGATACAATGAGCAGTTCTTC	CSARDRRAGYNEQFF
TRBJ2-1	TRBV11-1	TRBD2	few	TGTGCCAGCAGCTTAGAAGATTGGCGGGGGAGCTCCTACAATGAGCAGTTCTTC	CASSLEDWRGSSYNEQFF
TRBJ1-5	TRBV20-1	TRBD1	few	TGCAGTGCTAGAGTGGGGACAGAGGGAATATCCCAGCATTTT	CSARVGTEGISQHF
TRBJ1-5	TRBV6-2/TRBV6-3	.	few	TGTGCCAGCGAGGACGGTAGCAATCAGCCCCAGCATTTT	CASEDGSNQPQHF
TRBJ2-5	TRBV12-3/TRBV12-4	.	few	TGTGCCAGCAGTTTAAGGGAAACGGCGAAAGAGACCCAGTACTTC	CASSLRETAKETQYF
TRBJ1-2	TRBV6-5	.	once	TGTGCCAGCAGTTCGAGAGGCGGGCTGCCTAACTATGGCTACACCTTC	CASSSRGGLPNYGYTF